A selection of T cell receptor beta chains follows, all from one sample in a study of blood T cell repertoires in COVID-19. Produced via immunoSEQ multiplex PCR; TCRdb's table is partial and in-frame only. Of some 35,000 clones listed, 88% are singletons. The sequenced sample was peripheral blood. The source is a man aged 60 to 75 with active COVID-19. Both conserved end residues are trimmed from each CDR3. Each record gives: D gene, J gene, V gene, CDR3 protein. A D gene is named only where the DNA matches it firmly.

d_gene: TRBD2
j_gene: TRBJ2-1
v_gene: TRBV6-5
CDR3aa: ASRLGTSGYNEQF

d_gene: TRBD2
j_gene: TRBJ2-7
v_gene: TRBV16
CDR3aa: ASTPGGSDYEQY

d_gene: TRBD2
j_gene: TRBJ2-3
v_gene: TRBV5-5
CDR3aa: ASRSGLAATDTQY

d_gene: -
j_gene: TRBJ2-3
v_gene: TRBV18
CDR3aa: ASSPQGQSTDTQY

d_gene: TRBD1
j_gene: TRBJ2-3
v_gene: TRBV24-1
CDR3aa: ATSSGQGGYTQY

d_gene: TRBD1
j_gene: TRBJ2-7
v_gene: TRBV4-1
CDR3aa: ASSWDREMGEQY

d_gene: -
j_gene: TRBJ2-3
v_gene: TRBV7-9
CDR3aa: ASSVTGTDTQY

d_gene: -
j_gene: TRBJ1-6
v_gene: TRBV3-1/TRBV3-2
CDR3aa: ASSQEGDSPLH

d_gene: TRBD2
j_gene: TRBJ2-1
v_gene: TRBV6-4
CDR3aa: ASSDSGSGSPNEQF

d_gene: TRBD1
j_gene: TRBJ1-1
v_gene: TRBV5-6
CDR3aa: ASSLGQGSYTEAF

d_gene: -
j_gene: TRBJ1-1
v_gene: TRBV9
CDR3aa: ASSVSGNTEAF

d_gene: -
j_gene: TRBJ2-5
v_gene: TRBV15
CDR3aa: ATSRDPRGRVQETQY